This TCR beta chain was captured by sequencing in a study of OX40 agonist ivuxolimab in advanced cancers. Across the study: Clinicians treated patients with ivuxolimab, an agonistic anti-OX40 (CD134) antibody. Ivuxolimab was administered intravenously to patients at 0.01 to 10 mg/kg every 2 weeks. Patients achieving partial responses numbered three: one hepatocellular carcinoma case and two cutaneous melanoma cases.

The repertoire was sequenced with immunoSEQ multiplex PCR; TCRdb's copy has only in-frame clones and lacks some. The table lists 50,000 to 65,000 clones, roughly 84% of them singletons, with 2% to 3% in the top ten. Trimming shortened V by 5 bases and J by 2 bases, and 16 bases separated the two germline ends. Germline CDR1 and CDR2: SGDLS and YYNGEE. The CDR3 covers 15 residues. J is TRBJ1-2 and V is TRBV9; D is ambiguous. The TCR was taken from an adult with an advanced solid tumor such as melanoma, head and neck, liver or kidney cancer. The sample was CD4+ or CD8+ T cells sorted from blood, taken in a trial of the OX40 agonist ivuxolimab. CDR3 in amino acids: CASSVEGRRNYGYTF. The CDR3 nucleotides read TGTGCCAGCAGTGTGGAAGGGAGGAGGAACTATGGCTACACCTTC.